The 3 T cell receptor beta chains below come from one sample, sequenced in a study of blood T cell repertoires in COVID-19. Produced via immunoSEQ multiplex PCR; TCRdb's table is partial and in-frame only. Of over 300,000 clones listed, approximately 88% are singletons. The sequenced sample was peripheral blood. All receptors come from a man aged 18-30 years who had recovered from COVID-19.

The rearrangement joins TRBV18 to TRBJ2-2; D is uncertain. V lost 3 bases and J 3 bases, leaving 5 bases between the germline ends. Looked up from germline, CDR1 is KGHSH and CDR2 is LQKENI. CDR3 length: 13 amino acids. CDR3 DNA: TGTGCCAGCTCACCTCAGGACACCGGGGAGCTGTTTTTT. Amino acids: CASSPQDTGELFF.

This clone was detected a few times. V usage is TRBV2 and J usage is TRBJ1-1; D perhaps matches TRBD1 (5 bases). Germline CDR1 reads SNHLY; CDR2 reads FYNNEI. V gave up 4 bases and J gave up 8 bases, with 23 bases separating them. CDR3 length: 16 amino acids. The DNA of the CDR3 is TGTGCCAGCAGTGGAAGTCCGGTGACAGCCACCTGGGAAGCTTTCTTT. Translated: CASSGSPVTATWEAFF.

The chain couples TRBV7-2 to TRBJ1-4, with D maybe TRBD1 (5 bases). Trimming cost V 5 bases and J 7 bases, with 14 bases left between them. This CDR3 has 14 residues. Germline CDR1 SGHTA, CDR2 FQGNSA. The CDR3 DNA follows: TGTGCCAGCAGCCAGCAGGGTCGTAGTGAAAAACTGTTTTTT. This gives the protein CASSQQGRSEKLFF. Supplemented by reference TRBV7-2 and TRBJ1-4, the full variable domain reads GAGVSQSPSNKVTEKGKDVELRCDPISGHTALYWYRQSLGQGLEFLIYFQGNSAPDKSGLPSDRFSAERTGGSVSTLTIQRTQQEDSAVYLCASSQQGRSEKLFFGSGTQLSVL.